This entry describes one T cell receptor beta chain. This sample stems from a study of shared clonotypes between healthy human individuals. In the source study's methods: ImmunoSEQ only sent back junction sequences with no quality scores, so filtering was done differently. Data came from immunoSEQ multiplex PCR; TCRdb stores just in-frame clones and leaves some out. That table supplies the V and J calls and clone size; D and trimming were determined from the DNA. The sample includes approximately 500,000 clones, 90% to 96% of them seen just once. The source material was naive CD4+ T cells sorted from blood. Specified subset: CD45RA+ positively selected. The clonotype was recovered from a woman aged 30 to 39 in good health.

The CDR3 nucleotides are TGTGCCAGCAGAGTTTTCATCTCCTACGAGCAGTACTTC. As protein: CASRVFISYEQYF. The chain uses TRBV6-1 and TRBJ2-7; D not certain. This CDR3 has 13 amino acids. The V gene lost 6 bases and the J gene lost 0 bases, with 9 bases spanning the gap. Germline CDR1 MNHNS, CDR2 SASEGT.